The 19 T cell receptor beta chains presented below share a single source sample, sequenced in a study of blood T cell repertoires in COVID-19. Using immunoSEQ multiplex PCR, the repertoire was profiled, and TCRdb retains in-frame clones only, with some absent. The sample has approximately 59,000 clones; about four fifths are singletons. The sample was peripheral blood. Receptors originate from a woman of 80 years or more with acute or convalescent COVID-19.

This clone was found a few times. The V call is TRBV9, the J call TRBJ1-2; D gene uncertain. Between the trimmed V and J ends, which lost 0 bases and 0 bases, there was a span of 9 bases. The CDR3 covers 15 residues. Germline V lookup: CDR1 SGDLS, CDR2 YYNGEE. The CDR3 protein is CASSVAPGTNYGYTF. The CDR3 DNA reads TGTGCCAGCAGCGTAGCGCCGGGAACTAACTATGGCTACACCTTC.

CDR3 sequence (DNA): TGTGCCAGCAGCAAAGATCCCCGAATGAACAGGGTGCCGCTACCCCTTGGCTATGGCTACACCTTC. Translated: CASSKDPRMNRVPLPLGYGYTF. This sequence joins TRBV21-1 and TRBJ1-2; the table gives TRBD1 as D, unverified against the DNA. TRBV21-1 is given as a pseudogene. CDR3 length: 22 amino acids.

CDR3 nucleotide sequence: TGTGCCAGCAGCCGGGGGGTAAACGAGCAGTACTTC. Its protein is CASSRGVNEQYF. The chain has TRBV7-2 and TRBJ2-7; 7 bases match TRBD2. The CDR3 runs 12 residues. V gave up 5 bases and J gave up 5 bases; unmatched junction bases: 3. Germline values: CDR1 SGHTA, CDR2 FQGNSA.

The sample holds one count of this clone. The chain is built from TRBV7-2 and TRBJ1-4, with D perhaps matching TRBD1 (6 bases). V lost 9 bases, J lost 8 bases, and 16 bases lay in between. The length of the CDR3 is 13 residues. Germline V gene lookup returns CDR1 SGHTA and CDR2 FQGNSA. The CDR3 nucleotides are TGTGCCAGTACCAGGGATCAGGGGGAAAAACTGTTTTTT. This sequence encodes CASTRDQGEKLFF.

The chain links TRBV6-1 to TRBJ2-3; no clear D gene. Germline-derived CDR1 and CDR2 are MNHNS and SASEGT. This CDR3 contains 12 residues. V was shortened by 3 bases and J by 3 bases, with 4 bases between the two germline ends. The CDR3 here is CASSDLTDTQYF. CDR3 nucleotide sequence: TGTGCCAGCAGTGACCTGACAGATACGCAGTATTTT.

The sample holds a few counts of this clone. The rearrangement links TRBV10-1 to TRBJ2-5; 7 nucleotides line up with TRBD1. CDR1 and CDR2 from the germline V gene are WNHNN and SYGVQD (reference sequence). The ends lost 2 bases at V and 3 bases at J; junction bases unmatched: 3. The CDR3 covers 14 residues. The CDR3 is CASSERQGEETQYF. The DNA for the CDR3 is TGCGCCAGCAGTGAGAGGCAGGGGGAAGAGACCCAGTACTTC.

The chain recombines TRBV6-5 with TRBJ1-1; the D gene is possibly TRBD1 (6 bases). The CDR3 consists of 14 residues. The V gene's germline CDR1 is MNHEY and CDR2 SVGAGI. V lost 6 bases and J lost 7, with 18 bases in between. The CDR3 DNA sequence: TGTGCCAGCAGCCTGCCCACAGGGAGACTTGAAGCTTTCTTT. It codes for CASSLPTGRLEAFF.

The gene calls are TRBV30 and TRBJ2-2; D not resolved. V dropped 5 bases and J dropped 6 bases, with 7 bases sitting between them. CDR3 length equals 11 residues. Germline CDR1 is GTSNPN and CDR2 is SVGIG (reference sequence). The CDR3 DNA reads as TGTGCCTGGGCCAGGCCCGGGGAGCTGTTTTTT. Encoded protein: CAWARPGELFF.

The sample holds a few counts of this clone. The V call is TRBV7-2, the J call TRBJ2-7; 7 bases line up with TRBD2. This CDR3 has 14 residues. CDR1 and CDR2 (germline): SGHTA, FQGNSA. The J segment lost 1 base and the V segment lost 1 base, leaving 1 base of the junction unmatched. CDR3 sequence (DNA): TGTGCCAGCAGCTTAGGGGGAGGGTCCTACGAGCAGTACTTC. It encodes CASSLGGGSYEQYF.

This clone appeared a few times. The chain links TRBV28 to TRBJ1-2; D uncertain. The CDR3 has 13 residues. Germline V CDR1 and CDR2: MDHEN, SYDVKM. V lost 2 bases to trimming and J lost 1 base, with 5 bases between them. The CDR3 loop is CASSLNSNYGYTF. The CDR3, as DNA: TGTGCCAGCAGTTTAAACAGTAACTATGGCTACACCTTC.

The chain has TRBV18 and TRBJ2-7; D may be TRBD1 (6 bases). Trimming stripped 3 bases from V and 7 bases from J, with 16 bases between. The length of the CDR3 is 14 residues. The germline CDR1 and CDR2 sequences are KGHSH and LQKENI. CDR3 in amino acids: CASSPLDSLGEQYF. In DNA, the CDR3 is TGTGCCAGCTCACCGTTGGACAGCCTAGGGGAGCAGTACTTC.

The genes are TRBV2 and TRBJ1-1; 10 positions agree with TRBD1. CDR3 size: 13 residues. Germline V gene data show CDR1 as SNHLY and CDR2 as FYNNEI. V was pared by 7 bases and J by 10 bases, with 9 bases of the junction left unmatched. In DNA, the CDR3 is TGTGCCAGCATCGGGGACAGGGGCGCAAGAGCTTTCTTT. Its translation: CASIGDRGARAFF.

This rearrangement joins TRBV15 to TRBJ2-3, with TRBD2 identical over 12 bases. Germline CDR1 and CDR2: LNHNV and YYDKDF (reference sequence). The CDR3 is 19 amino acids. Trimming took 1 base from V and 1 from J; bases not matched to a gene: 9. CDR3 nucleotides: TGTGCCACCAGCAGAGCCCGTTTTCTAGCGGGAGGGGGCACAGATACGCAGTATTTT. Translating gives CATSRARFLAGGGTDTQYF.

CDR3 sequence: CAWSRVDEQFF. CDR3 coding DNA: TGTGCCTGGAGTCGGGTCGATGAGCAGTTCTTC. The V gene is TRBV30, the J gene TRBJ2-1; D not resolved. Germline lookup yields CDR1 GTSNPN and CDR2 SVGIG (reference sequence). The CDR3 is 11 residues long. V lost 2 bases and J 8 bases, leaving 7 bases between the germline ends.

The chain recombines TRBV3-1 (or the pseudogene TRBV3-2) with TRBJ2-4; no firm D call. CDR3 length equals 13 residues. CDR1 and CDR2 from the germline V gene are LGHDT and YNNKEL (reference sequence). The germline V and J ends were trimmed by 1 base and 6 bases, with 7 bases remaining between them. The CDR3 spells CASSQVPSNIQYF. The CDR3 coding sequence is TGTGCCAGCAGCCAAGTCCCATCAAACATTCAGTACTTC.

V and J are TRBV5-4 and TRBJ2-5; 8 bases match TRBD2. CDR1 and CDR2 (germline): SGHNT, YYREEE (reference sequence). V lost 0 bases to trimming and J lost 6 bases; unmatched junction nucleotides: 10. CDR3 length: 16 residues. This CDR3 reads CASSLAGIGGGKTQYF. CDR3 DNA sequence: TGTGCCAGCAGCTTGGCGGGGATCGGGGGGGGAAAGACCCAGTACTTC.

In its sample, this clone was seen a few times. The chain carries TRBV5-4 and TRBJ1-5; 7 nucleotides match TRBD1. The CDR3 has 15 residues. With V trimmed by 4 bases and J by 4 bases, 8 bases remained unmatched. Germline CDR1 is SGHNT and CDR2 is YYREEE (reference sequence). The CDR3 reads CASSLGTGDNQPQHF. The DNA for the CDR3 is TGTGCCAGCAGCCTCGGTACAGGGGATAATCAGCCCCAGCATTTT.

The chain employs TRBV3-1 (or the pseudogene TRBV3-2) and TRBJ2-1; 7 bases fit TRBD2. V was pared by 1 base and J by 4 bases, with 7 bases of the junction left unmatched. This CDR3 spans 16 amino acids. Germline V CDR1 and CDR2: LGHDT, YNNKEL (reference sequence). The CDR3 DNA reads as TGTGCCAGCAGCCAAGTCCCTAGCGGAGTGTACAATGAGCAGTTCTTC. This sequence encodes CASSQVPSGVYNEQFF.

This clone showed up just a few times. This rearrangement joins TRBV11-2 to TRBJ1-4; tentatively, D is TRBD1 (6 bases). Germline CDR1 is SGHAT and CDR2 is FQNNGV. The length of the CDR3 is 13 residues. The V and J ends lost 5 bases and 5 bases respectively, with 9 bases between them. In DNA form, the CDR3 reads TGTGCCAGCAGCAATGACAGGAATGAAAAACTGTTTTTT. Residues: CASSNDRNEKLFF. The variable domain in full, completed from reference TRBV11-2 and TRBJ1-4, reads EAGVAQSPRYKIIEKRQSVAFWCNPISGHATLYWYQQILGQGPKLLIQFQNNGVVDDSQLPKDRFSAERLKGVDSTLKIQPAKLEDSAVYLCASSNDRNEKLFFGSGTQLSVL.